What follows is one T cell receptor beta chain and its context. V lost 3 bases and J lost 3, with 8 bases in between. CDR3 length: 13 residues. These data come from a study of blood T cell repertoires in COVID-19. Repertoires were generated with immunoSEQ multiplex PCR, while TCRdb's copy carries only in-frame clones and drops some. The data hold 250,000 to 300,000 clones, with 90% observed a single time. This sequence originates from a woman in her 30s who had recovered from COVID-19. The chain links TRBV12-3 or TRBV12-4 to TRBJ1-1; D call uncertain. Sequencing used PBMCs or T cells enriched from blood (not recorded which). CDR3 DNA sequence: TGTGCCAGCAGTTTCGGTCAATACACTGAAGCTTTCTTT. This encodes CASSFGQYTEAFF.